Below, 5 T cell receptor beta chains from the same sample are listed, as sequenced in a study of T cell repertoires in cytomegalovirus infection. A single record per CDR3 protein comes from TCRdb applying MiXCR to the reads. The sample lists 200,000 to 300,000 distinct CDR3 sequences, 9% to 15% occurring once. What was sequenced was PBMCs. The receptors here all came from a human donor in good health (CMV status not recorded). Some clones in this sample may be carry-over from other donors' samples.

The chain combines TRBV19 with TRBJ2-7; D uncertain. Trimming removed 5 bases at V and 1 base at J, with 6 bases between. This CDR3 has 12 amino acids. From germline, CDR1 is LNHDA and CDR2 SQIVND (reference sequence). The CDR3 nucleotides read TGTGCCAGTAGTGCGTCTTCCTACGAGCAGTACTTC. Its translation is CASSASSYEQYF.

The table lists this clonotype with a count of one. This may arise from a read error, as a much more abundant clone is one base away. The rearrangement uses TRBV7-2 and TRBJ2-2, with TRBD1 identical over 9 bases. This CDR3 is built from 13 residues. The germline V gene has CDR1 SGHTA and CDR2 FQGNSA. This chain's CDR3 is CASSPTGGTEPFF. In DNA form, the CDR3 reads TGTGCCAGCAGCCCAACAGGGGGCACGGAGCCGTTTTTT.

This clonotype has a count of ten or more. The genes are TRBV5-6 and TRBJ1-2, with D possibly matching TRBD1 (5 bases). Germline CDR1 SGHDT, CDR2 YYEEEE. V lost 3 bases and J lost 4, with 22 bases in between. This CDR3 comprises 17 residues. In nucleotides, the CDR3 is TGTGCCAGCAGCTCCCCGCGACAGATTACAACCTTCTATGGCTACACCTTC. This sequence encodes CASSSPRQITTFYGYTF.

This clonotype was counted at least ten times. The chain joins TRBV6-1 to TRBJ2-1; 8 positions match TRBD2. The CDR3 spans 14 residues. V dropped 7 bases and J dropped 2; count of bases not matched to a gene: 4. Germline loops: CDR1 MNHNS, CDR2 SASEGT. DNA for the CDR3: TGTGCCAGCAAACTAGCGGCAACCTACAATGAGCAGTTCTTC. This translates into CASKLAATYNEQFF.

This clonotype was seen many times. The chain uses TRBV7-2 and TRBJ2-3; D is unresolved. Germline lookup yields CDR1 SGHTA and CDR2 FQGNSA. The CDR3 has 12 residues. With 6 bases removed from V and 5 bases from J, the gap between germline ends came to 9 bases. The CDR3 is CASSLYGDTQYF. CDR3 sequence (DNA): TGTGCCAGCAGTCTGTACGGAGATACGCAGTATTTT.